This T cell receptor beta chain was obtained from a study of blood T cell repertoires in COVID-19. Trimming took 5 bases from V and 5 from J; bases not matched to a gene: 2. CDR1 and CDR2 (germline): MNHEY, SVGEGT. This CDR3 has 12 residues. Original processing notes: Reference gene primer amplification yielded estimated nucleated cell counts. Using immunoSEQ multiplex PCR, the repertoire was profiled, and TCRdb retains in-frame clones only, with some absent. From that table come the V and J calls and clone size; the DNA was used to work out D and trimming. The table records 150,000 to 200,000 clones, around 84% of them present only once.

The V call is TRBV6-2 or TRBV6-3, the J call TRBJ1-1; 7 bases match TRBD1. The sequence came from a man aged 25-40 years with active or convalescent COVID-19. The sample taken for sequencing was peripheral blood. The CDR3 DNA sequence: TGTGCCAGCAGTGACAGGGTTACTGAAGCTTTCTTT. Translation: CASSDRVTEAFF.